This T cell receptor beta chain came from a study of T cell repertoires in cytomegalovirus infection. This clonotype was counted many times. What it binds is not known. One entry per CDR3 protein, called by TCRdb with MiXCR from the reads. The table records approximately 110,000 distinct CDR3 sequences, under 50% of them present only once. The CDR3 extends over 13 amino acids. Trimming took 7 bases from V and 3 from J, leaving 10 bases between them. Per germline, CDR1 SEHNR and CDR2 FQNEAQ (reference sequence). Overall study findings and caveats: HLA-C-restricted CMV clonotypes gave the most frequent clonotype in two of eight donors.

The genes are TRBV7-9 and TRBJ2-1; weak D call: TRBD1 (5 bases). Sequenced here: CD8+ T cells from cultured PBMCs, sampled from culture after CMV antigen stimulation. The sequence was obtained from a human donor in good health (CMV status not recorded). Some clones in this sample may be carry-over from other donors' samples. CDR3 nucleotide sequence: TGTGCCAGCAAACAGGTTCTCTACAATGAGCAGTTCTTC. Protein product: CASKQVLYNEQFF.